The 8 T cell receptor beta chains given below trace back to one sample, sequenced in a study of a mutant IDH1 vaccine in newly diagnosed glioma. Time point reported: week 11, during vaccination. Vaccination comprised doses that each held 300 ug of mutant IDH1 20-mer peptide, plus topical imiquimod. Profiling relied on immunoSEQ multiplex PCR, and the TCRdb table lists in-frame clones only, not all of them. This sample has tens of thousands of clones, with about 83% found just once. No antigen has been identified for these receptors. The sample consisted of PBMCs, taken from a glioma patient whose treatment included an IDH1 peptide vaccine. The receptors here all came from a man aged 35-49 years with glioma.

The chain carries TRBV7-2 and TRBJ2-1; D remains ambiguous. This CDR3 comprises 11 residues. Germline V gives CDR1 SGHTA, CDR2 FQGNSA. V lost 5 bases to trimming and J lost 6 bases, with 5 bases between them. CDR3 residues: CASSLLNEQFF. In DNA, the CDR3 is TGTGCCAGCAGCCTCCTCAATGAGCAGTTCTTC.

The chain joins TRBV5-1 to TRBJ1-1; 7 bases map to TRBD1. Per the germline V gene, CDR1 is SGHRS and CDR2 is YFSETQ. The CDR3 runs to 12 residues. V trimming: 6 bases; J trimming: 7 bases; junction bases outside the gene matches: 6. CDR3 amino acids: CASKTGLGEAFF. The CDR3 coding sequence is TGCGCCAGCAAGACAGGGCTCGGTGAAGCTTTCTTT.

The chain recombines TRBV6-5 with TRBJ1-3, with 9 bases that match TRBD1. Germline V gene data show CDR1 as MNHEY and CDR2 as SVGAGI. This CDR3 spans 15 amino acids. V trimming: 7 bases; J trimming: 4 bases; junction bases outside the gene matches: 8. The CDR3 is CASTNSGTGGNTIYF. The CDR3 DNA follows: TGTGCCAGCACCAACTCCGGGACAGGGGGAAACACCATATATTTT.

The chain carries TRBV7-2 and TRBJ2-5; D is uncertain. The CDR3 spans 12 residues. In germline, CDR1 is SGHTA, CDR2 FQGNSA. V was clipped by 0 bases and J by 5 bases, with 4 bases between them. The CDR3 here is CASSLARETQYF. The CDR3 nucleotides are TGTGCCAGCAGCTTAGCCCGGGAGACCCAGTACTTC.

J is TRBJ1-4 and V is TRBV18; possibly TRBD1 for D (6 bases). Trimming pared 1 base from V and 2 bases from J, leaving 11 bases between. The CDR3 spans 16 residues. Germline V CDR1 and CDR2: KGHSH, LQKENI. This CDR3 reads CASSPQGGATNEKLFF. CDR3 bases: TGTGCCAGCTCACCACAAGGGGGAGCTACTAATGAAAAACTGTTTTTT.

CDR3 coding DNA: TGCGCCAGCAGCCAAAACCCCGGGACAGGGGGCTCTTACGAGCAGTACTTC. It yields the protein CASSQNPGTGGSYEQYF. The chain employs TRBV4-3 and TRBJ2-7; 12 bases are shared with TRBD1. With 2 bases clipped from V and 4 bases from J, the junction kept 9 bases outside the gene matches. CDR3 size: 17 residues. Germline V gene lookup returns CDR1 LGHNA and CDR2 YSLEER.

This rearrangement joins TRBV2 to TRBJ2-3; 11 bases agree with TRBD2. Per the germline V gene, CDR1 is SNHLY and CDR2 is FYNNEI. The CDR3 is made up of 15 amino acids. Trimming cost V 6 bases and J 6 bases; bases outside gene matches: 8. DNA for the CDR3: TGTGCCAGCAGGCCGGGACTAGCGGCCTGGGATACGCAGTATTTT. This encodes CASRPGLAAWDTQYF.

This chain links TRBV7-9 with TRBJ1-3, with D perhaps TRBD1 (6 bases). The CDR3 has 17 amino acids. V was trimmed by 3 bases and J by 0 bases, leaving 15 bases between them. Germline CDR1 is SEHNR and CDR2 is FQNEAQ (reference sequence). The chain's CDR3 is CASSLDGGSRSGNTIYF. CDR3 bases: TGTGCCAGCAGCTTGGACGGGGGCAGCCGCTCTGGAAACACCATATATTTT. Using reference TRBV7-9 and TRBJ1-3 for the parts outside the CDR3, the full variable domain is DTGVSQNPRHKITKRGQNVTFRCDPISEHNRLYWYRQTLGQGPEFLTYFQNEAQLEKSRLLSDRFSAERPKGSFSTLEIQRTEQGDSAMYLCASSLDGGSRSGNTIYFGEGSWLTVV.